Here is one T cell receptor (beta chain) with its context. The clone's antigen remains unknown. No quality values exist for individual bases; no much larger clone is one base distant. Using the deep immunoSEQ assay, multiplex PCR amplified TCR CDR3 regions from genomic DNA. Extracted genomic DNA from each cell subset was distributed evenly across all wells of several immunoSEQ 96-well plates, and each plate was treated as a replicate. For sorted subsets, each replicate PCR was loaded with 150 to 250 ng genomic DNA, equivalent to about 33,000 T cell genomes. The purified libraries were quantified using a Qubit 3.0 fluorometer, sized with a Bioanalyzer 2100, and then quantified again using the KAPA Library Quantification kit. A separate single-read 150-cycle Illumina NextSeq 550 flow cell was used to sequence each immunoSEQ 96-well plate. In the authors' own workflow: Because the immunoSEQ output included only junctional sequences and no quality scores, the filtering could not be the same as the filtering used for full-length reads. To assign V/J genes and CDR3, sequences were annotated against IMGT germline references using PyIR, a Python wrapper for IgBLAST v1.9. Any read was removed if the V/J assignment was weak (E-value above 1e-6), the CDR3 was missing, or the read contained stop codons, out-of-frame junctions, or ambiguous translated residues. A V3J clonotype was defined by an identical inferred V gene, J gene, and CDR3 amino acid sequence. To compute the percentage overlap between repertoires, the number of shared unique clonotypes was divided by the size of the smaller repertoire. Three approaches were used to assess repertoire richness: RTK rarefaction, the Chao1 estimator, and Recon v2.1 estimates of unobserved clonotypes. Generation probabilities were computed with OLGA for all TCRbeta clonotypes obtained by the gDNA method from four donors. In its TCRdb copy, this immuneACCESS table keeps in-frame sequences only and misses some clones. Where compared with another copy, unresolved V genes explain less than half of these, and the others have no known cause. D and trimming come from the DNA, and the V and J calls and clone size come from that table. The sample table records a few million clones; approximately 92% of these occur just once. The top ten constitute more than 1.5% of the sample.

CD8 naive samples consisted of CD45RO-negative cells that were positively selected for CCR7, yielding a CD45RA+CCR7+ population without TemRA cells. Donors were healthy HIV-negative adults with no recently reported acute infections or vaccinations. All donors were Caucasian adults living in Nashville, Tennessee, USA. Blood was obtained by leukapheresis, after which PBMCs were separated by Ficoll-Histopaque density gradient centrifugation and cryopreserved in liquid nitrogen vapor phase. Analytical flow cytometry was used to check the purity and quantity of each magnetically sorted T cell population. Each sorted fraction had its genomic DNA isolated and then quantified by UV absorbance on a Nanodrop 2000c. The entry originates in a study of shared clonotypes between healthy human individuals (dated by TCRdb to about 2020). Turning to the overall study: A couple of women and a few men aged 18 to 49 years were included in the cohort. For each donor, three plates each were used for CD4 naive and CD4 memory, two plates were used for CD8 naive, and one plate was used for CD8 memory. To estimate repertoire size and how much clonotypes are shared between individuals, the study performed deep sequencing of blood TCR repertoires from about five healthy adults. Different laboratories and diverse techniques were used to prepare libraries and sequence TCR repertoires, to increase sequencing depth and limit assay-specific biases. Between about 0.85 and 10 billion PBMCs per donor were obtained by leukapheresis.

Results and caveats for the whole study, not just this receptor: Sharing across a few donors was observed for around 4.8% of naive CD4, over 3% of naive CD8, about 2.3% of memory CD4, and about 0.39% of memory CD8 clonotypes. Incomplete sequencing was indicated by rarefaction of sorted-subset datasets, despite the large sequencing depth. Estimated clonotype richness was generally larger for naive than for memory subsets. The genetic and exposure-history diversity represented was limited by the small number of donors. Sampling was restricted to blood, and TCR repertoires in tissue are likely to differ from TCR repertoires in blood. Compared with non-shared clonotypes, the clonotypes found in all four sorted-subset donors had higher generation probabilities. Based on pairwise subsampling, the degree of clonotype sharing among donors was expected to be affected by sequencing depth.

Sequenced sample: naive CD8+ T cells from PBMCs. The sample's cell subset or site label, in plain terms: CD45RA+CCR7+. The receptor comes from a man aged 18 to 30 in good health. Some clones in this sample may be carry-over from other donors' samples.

The nucleotides read TGTGCCAGCAGCTTAACGGGACCGACCTACAATGAGCAGTTCTTC. It specifies CASSLTGPTYNEQFF. The chain employs TRBV7-3 and TRBJ2-1, with the D gene tentatively TRBD1 or TRBD2, based on 5 matching bases in each. The CDR1 and CDR2 encoded by the germline V gene are SGHTA and FQGTGA. A distance of 8 bases separates the germline ends of V and J, which lose 0 bases and 2 bases respectively. There are 15 amino acids in the CDR3, from cysteine to phenylalanine inclusive. The DNA shown is the 45-base CDR3, in frame from base 1.